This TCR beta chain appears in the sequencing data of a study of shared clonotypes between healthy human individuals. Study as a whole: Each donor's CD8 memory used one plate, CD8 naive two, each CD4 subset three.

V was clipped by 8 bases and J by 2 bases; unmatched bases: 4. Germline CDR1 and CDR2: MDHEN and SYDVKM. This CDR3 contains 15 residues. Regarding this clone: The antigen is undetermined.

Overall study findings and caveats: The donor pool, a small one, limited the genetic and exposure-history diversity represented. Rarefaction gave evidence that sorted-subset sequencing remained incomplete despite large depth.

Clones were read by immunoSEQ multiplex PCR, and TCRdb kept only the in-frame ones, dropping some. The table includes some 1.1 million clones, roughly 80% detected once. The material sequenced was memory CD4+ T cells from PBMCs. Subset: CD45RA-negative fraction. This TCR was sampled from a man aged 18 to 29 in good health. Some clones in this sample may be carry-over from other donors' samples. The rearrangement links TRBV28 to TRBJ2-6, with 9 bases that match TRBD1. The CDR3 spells CASGTGTPGANVLTF. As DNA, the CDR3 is TGTGCCAGCGGGACAGGGACCCCTGGGGCCAACGTCCTGACTTTC.